This TCR beta chain is from a study of control samples from healthy donors and cancer patients. Data came from immunoSEQ multiplex PCR; TCRdb stores just in-frame clones and leaves some out. The sample lists about 94,000 clones, 90% seen once, with 3% to 4.5% in the top ten. The length of the CDR3 is 17 residues. CDR1 is SGHTA, CDR2 FQGNSA, per germline. Trimming removed 0 bases from V and 3 bases from J; junction bases left unmatched: 3. The chain couples TRBV7-2 to TRBJ2-1; TRBD2 agrees at 12 bases. The sequence derives from a woman under 30 in good health. Sequencing was done on a sample of blood. This CDR3 is CASSLATSGGFYNEQFF. The CDR3 bases are TGTGCCAGCAGCTTAGCGACTAGCGGGGGTTTCTACAATGAGCAGTTCTTC.